The 8 T cell receptor beta chains presented below share a single source sample, sequenced in a study of response to subunit inactivated influenza vaccine (dated by TCRdb to the late 2010s). Libraries were built with RT-PCR. The instrument was an Illumina HiSeq 2500. Clones were called with MiXCR by TCRdb after fastp trimmed the public reads at Q25, and only in-frame beta chains were retained. Rows with one shared CDR3 protein collapse into an entry with the most common genes and DNA. The sample records hundreds of thousands of distinct CDR3 sequences, 10% to 15% of which are singletons. Around 9.6% of the sample is taken by the ten largest. Sequencing used PBMCs from blood, obtained on the day of vaccination. These receptors all come from a man aged 50-59 years who received an inactivated influenza vaccine. Donor details come from another sample of the same person, matched by shared clones.

This clonotype was counted only a few times. The chain joins TRBV11-1 to TRBJ2-1; 9 nucleotides match TRBD2. Germline CDR1 is SGHAT and CDR2 is FQDESV (reference sequence). The CDR3 has 15 amino acids. Trimming cost V 0 bases and J 8 bases; bases outside gene matches: 5. Here the CDR3 DNA reads TGTGCCAGCAGCTTAGCGCGGGGGGGCGTCGATGAGCAGTTCTTC. Translated, it gives CASSLARGGVDEQFF.

The sample holds a few counts of this clonotype. This chain links TRBV30 with TRBJ2-7, with D hard to call. Per the germline V gene, CDR1 is GTSNPN and CDR2 is SVGIG (reference sequence). Trimming left V 4 bases short and J 6 bases short, with 10 bases between. The CDR3 loop spans 11 amino acids. The CDR3 region is CAWNAYGEQYF. CDR3 coding DNA: TGTGCCTGGAATGCATACGGCGAGCAGTACTTC. Together with reference TRBV30 and TRBJ2-7, the CDR3 gives the full variable domain: SQTIHQWPATLVQPVGSPLSLECTVEGTSNPNLYWYRQAAGRGLQLLFYSVGIGQISSEVPQNLSASRPQDRQFILSSKKLLLSDSGFYLCAWNAYGEQYFGPGTRLTVT.

The table lists this clonotype with a few counts. This sequence joins TRBV24-1 and TRBJ2-5; TRBD2 might be the D (5 bases). The V and J ends lost 5 bases and 0 bases respectively, with 9 bases between them. The germline CDR1 and CDR2 sequences are KGHDR and SFDVKD. The CDR3 consists of 14 residues. CDR3 in DNA: TGTGCCACCAGTGTTAGCGCTTACCAAGAGACCCAGTACTTC. This sequence encodes CATSVSAYQETQYF.

The rearrangement links TRBV5-5 to TRBJ2-4, with a possible D match to TRBD1 (6 bases). V was cut by 9 bases and J by 10 bases, with 23 bases left in between. The germline V gene has CDR1 SGHKS and CDR2 YYEKEE (reference sequence). The CDR3 sequence is 14 residues long. CDR3 bases: TGTGCCATGGGCCACCGAGGGACACCAGGGATTCAGTACTTC. It encodes CAMGHRGTPGIQYF.

In this sample, this clonotype turned up many times. The V call is TRBV7-8, the J call TRBJ1-2, with D hard to call. This CDR3 region has 12 residues. Germline loops: CDR1 SGHVS, CDR2 FQNEAQ. Trimming took off 1 base at V and 2 bases at J, with 2 bases between the two ends. The CDR3 protein is CASSLGNYGYTF. The CDR3 DNA follows: TGTGCCAGCAGCTTAGGGAACTATGGCTACACCTTC.

The CDR3 region is CASSYGQPRGSPLHF. As DNA, the CDR3 is TGTGCCAGCAGTTACGGACAACCTCGGGGTTCACCCCTCCACTTT. The rearrangement links TRBV6-5 to TRBJ1-6; tentative D call: TRBD1 (5 bases). CDR3 length equals 15 residues. CDR1 MNHEY and CDR2 SVGAGI come from the germline V gene. Between the trimmed V and J ends, which lost 2 bases and 9 bases, there was a span of 14 bases.

This clonotype was detected a few times. V gene TRBV7-9 combines with J gene TRBJ1-5; maybe TRBD1 (6 bases). Trimming left V 6 bases short and J 2 bases short, with 14 bases between. Germline-derived CDR1 and CDR2 are SEHNR and FQNEAQ (reference sequence). The CDR3 is made up of 15 amino acids. CDR3 DNA: TGTGCCAGCAGTGGGGGCCGGGAGGGCAATCAGCCCCAGCATTTT. As protein: CASSGGREGNQPQHF.

The V and J genes are TRBV5-1 and TRBJ2-5; TRBD1 aligns across 9 bases. Looked up from germline, CDR1 is SGHRS and CDR2 is YFSETQ. V trimming: 6 bases; J trimming: 2 bases; junction bases outside the gene matches: 5. This CDR3 is built from 14 residues. The CDR3 loop reads CASTLTGGQETQYF. CDR3 coding DNA: TGCGCCAGCACCCTGACAGGGGGTCAAGAGACCCAGTACTTC.